This TCR beta chain is drawn from a study of early T cells in non-severe SARS-CoV-2 infection (dated by TCRdb to about 2021). Notes on the research overall: Bulk RNA from unsorted whole blood was used for TCR sequencing, so alpha and beta chains could not be paired. Overall study results and their limits: VDJdb matching was skewed toward anti-spike CD8 responses and likely underestimated virus-specific expansions, missing private and CD4 specificities.

A case-control design nested within a healthcare worker cohort in London, UK, was used, with weekly nasopharyngeal swab PCR tests and blood sampling performed. Healthcare workers were enrolled in the week of the UK lockdown, from 23 to 31 March 2020, and were followed every week for up to about 16 weeks. Library prep was done by 5' RACE. The sequencer listed for this sample is NextSeq 500. The TCR library protocol attached unique molecular identifiers to individual cDNA molecules to correct for sequencing error and PCR bias. Sequencing covered both TCR alpha and beta chains, and within each sample the abundances of alpha and beta sequences were tightly co-correlated. Per the original workflow: Decombinator V4 was used to perform V gene, J gene and CDR3 annotation of TCR sequences. TCRs were defined as expanded if a significant change between any two time points was detected under a Poisson model with p below 0.0001. TCR abundances were normalised to the total number of TCRs sequenced in each sample and reported as counts per million. TRAV1-2 paired with TRAJ12, TRAJ20 or TRAJ33 defined MAIT TCRs, while TRAV10 paired with TRAJ18 defined iNKT TCRs. VDJdb, accessed 1 November 2021, was searched for CMV, EBV and SARS-CoV-2 annotated TCRs, excluding TCRs annotated for multiple antigens. TCRdb ran its own pipeline on the public reads, namely fastp trimming at Q25 and MiXCR clone calling, and kept in-frame beta chains. Each CDR3 protein gets just one entry, which takes the most common genes and DNA from the rows behind it. TCRdb, rather than the study authors, made the V and J calls. Across this sample there are some 40,000 distinct CDR3 sequences, with more than 9% seen only once. More than 15% of the sample rests with the top ten.

Including the terminal cysteine and phenylalanine, the CDR3 comprises 17 residues. The entry retains the CDR3 DNA only, 51 bases that are in frame from base 1. Between the V and J ends, shortened by 1 base and 1 base respectively, the junction contains 19 bases. The germline V gene sets CDR1 to SQVTM and CDR2 to ANQGSEA. This clonotype was seen many times. Its antigen remains undetermined. No per-base quality is available; no much larger clone lies one base away. This TCR derives from an adult who was a healthcare worker with PCR-confirmed SARS-CoV-2 infection or an uninfected control (not recorded which). Sequences were obtained from whole blood. The chain employs TRBV29-1 and TRBJ2-5, and the D gene may be TRBD1, 6 bases matching. The DNA sequence is as follows: TGCAGCGTTGAAGGAACAGTACAGGGCCCATCCCAAGAGACCCAGTACTTC. It specifies CSVEGTVQGPSQETQYF.